Each of the 19 T cell receptor beta chains below was sequenced from the same sample in a study of T cell repertoires in cytomegalovirus infection. TCRdb itself ran the reads through MiXCR, one entry per CDR3 protein. In the table there are 400,000 or so distinct CDR3 sequences, over 15% of which are singletons. Sequenced material: PBMCs. These receptors were collected from a human donor in good health (CMV status not recorded). Some clones in this sample may be carry-over from other donors' samples.

This clonotype was found many times. The chain joins TRBV7-9 to TRBJ1-4; maybe TRBD1 (5 bases). CDR3 size: 14 residues. Germline CDR1 SEHNR, CDR2 FQNEAQ (reference sequence). The V end was cut by 2 bases, the J end by 5 bases, with 9 bases between. The CDR3 loop reads CASSLRQRNEKLFF. As DNA, the CDR3 is TGTGCCAGCAGCTTAAGACAGAGGAATGAAAAACTGTTTTTT.

This clonotype was seen only a few times. The genes are TRBV3-1 and TRBJ2-7; D not resolved. CDR1 and CDR2 from the germline V gene are LGHDT and YNNKEL (reference sequence). This CDR3 is 11 amino acids long. V was clipped by 8 bases and J by 3 bases, with 8 bases between them. CDR3: CASGRIYEQYF. The CDR3 region has the DNA TGTGCCAGCGGGCGAATCTACGAGCAGTACTTC.

With respect to this clonotype: The junction differs from germline at one of its ends, possibly a read error. The V gene is TRBV20-1, the J gene TRBJ2-3, with D possibly being TRBD1 or TRBD2 (6 bases each). The CDR3 runs 14 residues. Germline V gives CDR1 DFQATT, CDR2 SNEGSKA (reference sequence). The CDR3 coding sequence is TGCAGTCCCGGGGATCTCGGGGGCACAGATCCGCAGTATTTT. It specifies CSPGDLGGTDPQYF.

In nucleotides, the CDR3 is TGTGCCAGCAGCTCGACAGGGAATGAGCAGTACTTC. It encodes CASSSTGNEQYF. The V gene is TRBV7-9, the J gene TRBJ2-7; TRBD1 aligns across 7 bases. V was clipped by 4 bases and J by 7 bases; unmatched bases: 4. CDR3 length equals 12 residues. The germline V gene has CDR1 SEHNR and CDR2 FQNEAQ (reference sequence).

The chain carries TRBV20-1 and TRBJ2-5, with D uncertain. CDR3 length: 13 residues. Trimming took 3 bases from V and 3 from J, leaving 11 bases between them. CDR1 and CDR2 from the germline V gene are DFQATT and SNEGSKA (reference sequence). The CDR3 here is CSARGGFKETQYF. For the CDR3, the DNA is TGCAGTGCTAGGGGTGGGTTTAAAGAGACCCAGTACTTC.

On this clonotype itself: This clone may be a read error of a much larger clone one base away. This chain connects TRBV7-6 to TRBJ2-1; 9 bases fit TRBD2. V trimming: 2 bases; J trimming: 8 bases; junction bases outside the gene matches: 10. The CDR3 consists of 16 residues. CDR1 is SGHVS, CDR2 FNYEAQ, per germline. The CDR3 DNA sequence: TGTGCCAGCAGCTTAATGCGGGCGGGAGGGCGGGATGAGCAGTTCTTC. It translates to CASSLMRAGGRDEQFF.

This clonotype was detected a few times. The chain employs TRBV20-1 and TRBJ2-5, with 8 bases fitting TRBD2. Germline loops: CDR1 DFQATT, CDR2 SNEGSKA (reference sequence). V shed 6 bases, J shed 5 bases, and the junction held 11 bases outside the gene matches. This CDR3 region has 14 residues. The CDR3 DNA reads as TGCAGTGCCGCTCGGGGGGGCCGCCGGGAGACCCAGTACTTC. It specifies CSAARGGRRETQYF.

This clonotype was found a few times. This rearrangement joins TRBV7-8 to TRBJ1-3; D remains ambiguous. Germline V gene lookup returns CDR1 SGHVS and CDR2 FQNEAQ. CDR3 length: 15 residues. The V end was cut by 5 bases, the J end by 1 base, with 12 bases between. The CDR3 reads CASSSKRTSGNTIYF. CDR3 in DNA: TGTGCCAGCAGCAGTAAAAGGACTTCTGGAAACACCATATATTTT.

In DNA form, the CDR3 reads TGTGCCAGCAGCTTATACCTCAGGACGAAGGGGAATTCACCCCTCCACTTT. Amino acid sequence: CASSLYLRTKGNSPLHF. V is TRBV11-2 and J is TRBJ1-6; possibly TRBD1 for D (5 bases). CDR3 size: 17 residues. Germline values: CDR1 SGHAT, CDR2 FQNNGV. V was cut by 2 bases and J by 7 bases, with 18 bases left in between.

This clonotype showed up many times. This rearrangement joins TRBV5-6 to TRBJ1-2; possible D gene TRBD1, 6 bases. Trimming pared 7 bases from V and 2 bases from J, leaving 30 bases between. This CDR3 has 19 residues. Germline CDR1 is SGHDT and CDR2 is YYEEEE. The CDR3 is CASVNRGLAYQKQNYGYTF. CDR3 nucleotides: TGTGCCAGCGTCAACCGGGGGCTGGCCTACCAGAAACAGAACTATGGCTACACCTTC.

This clonotype was seen many times. The rearrangement uses TRBV11-2 and TRBJ2-3; D is unresolved. V gave up 5 bases and J gave up 4 bases, with 13 bases separating them. Germline CDR1 reads SGHAT; CDR2 reads FQNNGV. The CDR3 loop spans 14 amino acids. The CDR3 DNA sequence: TGTGCCAGCAGCCCCCTTGGGCCGGCAGATACGCAGTATTTT. This codes for CASSPLGPADTQYF. Using reference TRBV11-2 and TRBJ2-3 for the parts outside the CDR3, the full variable domain is EAGVAQSPRYKIIEKRQSVAFWCNPISGHATLYWYQQILGQGPKLLIQFQNNGVVDDSQLPKDRFSAERLKGVDSTLKIQPAKLEDSAVYLCASSPLGPADTQYFGPGTRLTVL.

The chain is built from TRBV28 and TRBJ1-4, with D unresolved. Germline V gene data show CDR1 as MDHEN and CDR2 as SYDVKM. Trimming left V 10 bases short and J 5 bases short, with 20 bases between. The length of the CDR3 is 15 residues. The CDR3 coding sequence is TGTGCCACCGACCCTGGCAGGCAACAAAATGAAAAACTGTTTTTT. Protein: CATDPGRQQNEKLFF.

Ten or more counts support this clonotype. The chain employs TRBV7-9 and TRBJ1-1; D gene uncertain. This CDR3 contains 15 residues. Germline assignment: CDR1 SEHNR and CDR2 FQNEAQ (reference sequence). The V and J ends lost 7 bases and 0 bases respectively, with 15 bases between them. CDR3 in DNA: TGTGCCAGCACTTCAGTGTTCGGGGTGAACACTGAAGCTTTCTTT. Its translation: CASTSVFGVNTEAFF.

This clonotype was seen more than once but under ten times. This chain connects TRBV6-2 or TRBV6-3 to TRBJ2-1; 8 positions agree with TRBD2. Germline assignment: CDR1 MNHEY and CDR2 SVGEGT. This CDR3 contains 17 residues. The V and J ends lost 4 bases and 4 bases, in that order; junction bases with no gene match: 12. The CDR3 reads CASSFVVSGGAYNEQFF. The DNA of the CDR3 is TGTGCCAGCAGTTTCGTGGTCAGCGGGGGCGCGTACAATGAGCAGTTCTTC.

This clonotype was seen at least ten times. The genes are TRBV7-6 and TRBJ1-2; possible D gene TRBD1, 5 bases. The CDR3 is 15 residues long. V was shortened by 0 bases and J by 8 bases, with 16 bases between the two germline ends. Germline V CDR1 and CDR2: SGHVS, FNYEAQ. CDR3 protein: CASSLAKRGDRGYTF. DNA of the CDR3: TGTGCCAGCAGCTTAGCCAAACGGGGGGACCGGGGCTACACCTTC.

The J gene is TRBJ2-7, the V gene TRBV20-1; no definite D call. Germline V gene lookup returns CDR1 DFQATT and CDR2 SNEGSKA (reference sequence). This CDR3 has 12 residues. Deletions cut 6 bases from V and 3 bases from J, with 12 bases between. CDR3 loop: CSATPPGYEQYF. The CDR3 bases are TGCAGTGCGACTCCACCAGGCTACGAGCAGTACTTC.

The V and J genes are TRBV19 and TRBJ2-7; 9 positions match TRBD1. Germline loops: CDR1 LNHDA, CDR2 SQIVND (reference sequence). Trimming at V came to 4 bases and at J to 2 bases, leaving 9 bases not matched to a gene. This CDR3 spans 16 amino acids. Here the CDR3 DNA reads TGTGCCAGTAGTAAAACCCCAGGGACAGGGCCCTACGAGCAGTACTTC. Translation gives CASSKTPGTGPYEQYF.

Only a few counts were recorded for this clonotype. The J gene is TRBJ2-5, the V gene TRBV28; the match to TRBD2 covers 7 bases. The V and J ends lost 8 bases and 4 bases, in that order; junction bases with no gene match: 10. The CDR3 loop spans 14 amino acids. The germline gives CDR1 MDHEN, CDR2 SYDVKM. As DNA, the CDR3 is TGTGCCAGCTCAATGACTAGCCCAAGAGAGACCCAGTACTTC. Its translation: CASSMTSPRETQYF.

This clonotype was seen a few times. The chain carries TRBV7-2 and TRBJ1-1; tentatively, D is TRBD1 (6 bases). Trimming stripped 4 bases from V and 5 bases from J, with 11 bases between. Germline V lookup: CDR1 SGHTA, CDR2 FQGNSA. CDR3 length: 13 amino acids. The CDR3 region has the DNA TGTGCCAGCAGCTGGACAGAAGGTACTGAAGCTTTCTTT. This sequence encodes CASSWTEGTEAFF.